Given below is one T cell receptor beta chain in context. The antigen remains undetermined. The data were taken from a study of cytomegalovirus exposure and HLA in healthy donors. Germline V CDR1 and CDR2: LNHNV, YYDKDF (reference sequence). After removal of 3 bases from V and 8 bases from J, the junction contained 9 bases not matched to a gene. The CDR3 extends over 15 amino acids. Study-level findings and limits: Later analysis showed most CMV-associated TCR beta chains appearing HLA-restricted. The classifier reportedly diagnosed cytomegalovirus status with high sensitivity and specificity. Apart from CMV serostatus, no immune exposure information was available.

The PCR ran on 60 Vbeta and 13 Jbeta primers. This table comes from immunoSEQ multiplex PCR, and its TCRdb copy is limited to in-frame clones, with some not included. The data show roughly 180,000 clones, 65% to 85% seen once. The source is a girl aged 10 to 17 in good health and CMV-seropositive. The chain recombines TRBV15 with TRBJ1-2; 10 bases fit TRBD1. Source material: PBMCs. This CDR3 reads CATSSPGTGVRGYTF. The DNA of the CDR3 is TGTGCCACCAGCAGCCCCGGGACAGGGGTACGGGGCTACACCTTC.